This T cell receptor (beta chain) was obtained from a study of human T cells and chemical hapten exposure. The wider study: Researchers reported sensitizing an approximately 2 cm by approximately 2 cm upper inner arm skin site with 2% DPC.

Study findings and constraints: Among TCRs, those above 1 in 1000 frequency were unaffected by DPC sensitization. Among expanded TCRs, significantly more large CDR3 similarity clusters formed than among controls. Donors were affected by alopecia, so their immune reaction might vary from that of healthy individuals.

J gave up 4 bases and V 6 bases, and 5 bases lay outside the gene matches. The CDR3 contains 13 residues. CDR1 is MNHEY and CDR2 is SVGAGI in the germline V gene. This clonotype was detected ten times or more. Its target is unknown. Documented time point: pre-sensitization, week 0. As to treatment: therapeutic diphenylcyclopropenone sensitization with weekly scalp DPC. TCRdb fed the RACE reads into MiXCR, producing one record per CDR3 protein. The sample yields a few hundred thousand distinct CDR3 sequences, about 8.1% seen once. The input for sequencing was whole blood, taken in connection with sensitization to the hapten diphenylcyclopropenone (DPC). This TCR was recovered from a woman aged 40 to 50 with alopecia areata. Some clones in this sample may be carry-over from other donors' samples. The rearrangement uses TRBV6-5 and TRBJ1-2, with 7 nucleotides matching TRBD1. The CDR3 nucleotides read TGTGCCAGCAGCCGGACAGGAGGCTATGGCTACACCTTC. Protein product: CASSRTGGYGYTF.